These 13 T cell receptor beta chains were sequenced from one sample in a study of T cells in Graves' hyperthyroidism and ophthalmopathy. There were TCR beta CDR3 regions amplified from RNA transcripts. The HTBI primer set served for first-round RT-PCR of the TCR CDR3. From the multiplex PCR reads, TCRdb called clonotypes with MiXCR, one entry per CDR3 protein. The sample holds around 760,000 distinct CDR3 sequences, 35% seen once. The sample was blood. These receptors originate from a woman between 40 and 50 years old with Graves' hyperthyroidism.

As for this clonotype: A much larger clone lies a single base off, so this may be a read error. The V call is TRBV6-5, the J call TRBJ1-2, with a tentative D call TRBD1 (6 bases). CDR3 size: 13 residues. The germline V gene encodes CDR1 MNHEY and CDR2 SVGAGI. The V end lost 5 bases, the J end lost 8 bases, and 15 bases lay between the germline ends. The DNA of the CDR3 is TGTGCCAGCAGTCCATCCACAGGGCACGGCTACACCTTC. Protein product: CASSPSTGHGYTF.

This clonotype was seen more than once but under ten times. V gene TRBV4-3 combines with J gene TRBJ2-2, with 9 nucleotides matching TRBD1. The CDR3 spans 17 residues. V lost 0 bases to trimming and J lost 1 base; unmatched junction nucleotides: 3. The germline CDR1 and CDR2 sequences are LGHNA and YSLEER. The CDR3 nucleotides are TGCGCCAGCAGCCAAGAGGGACAGGGATTGAACACCGGGGAGCTGTTTTTT. The encoded protein is CASSQEGQGLNTGELFF.

This clonotype was recorded many times. CDR3 sequence (DNA): TGTGCCAGCAAAGCTTCCCTAAGAGGACCCCAGCATTTT. Amino acid sequence: CASKASLRGPQHF. The chain has TRBV2 and TRBJ1-5; D is ambiguous. Trimming removed 7 bases at V and 10 bases at J, with 17 bases between. The CDR3 sequence is 13 residues long. Germline assignment: CDR1 SNHLY and CDR2 FYNNEI.

As regards this clonotype: One junction end does not reproduce the germline sequence, and a read error may be involved. This chain connects TRBV19 to TRBJ1-1; D ambiguous. The germline V gene encodes CDR1 LNHDA and CDR2 SQIVND (reference sequence). The CDR3 is made up of 11 amino acids. CDR3 DNA: TGTGCCAGTACGGTGAACACTGGAGCTTTCTTT. Its protein product is CASTVNTGAFF. The variable domain in full, with the rest retrieved from reference TRBV19 and TRBJ1-1, is DGGITQSPKYLFRKEGQNVTLSCEQNLNHDAMYWYRQDPGQGLRLIYYSQIVNDFQKGDIAEGYSVSREKKESFPLTVTSAQKNPTAFYLCASTVNTGAFFGQGTRLTVV.

This clonotype was recorded once. Since a much larger clone is just one base distant, this may be a read error. This chain joins TRBV7-2 and TRBJ2-7; 8 nucleotides agree with TRBD1. Near its end, the DNA agrees better with TRBJ2-5, so the J call may be wrong. The V gene's germline CDR1 is SGHTA and CDR2 FQGNSA. The CDR3 runs to 14 residues. The CDR3 DNA reads as TGTGCCAGCAGCTACCGGGGACAGGTGGAGACCCAGTACTTC. As protein: CASSYRGQVETQYF.

To note about this clonotype: This may arise from a read error, as a much more abundant clone is one base away. Here the CDR3 DNA reads TGTGCCAGCAGCGGCCCCTACGAGCAGTGCTTC. It codes for CASSGPYEQCF. The rearrangement joins TRBV6-1 to TRBJ2-7; D uncertain. This CDR3 region has 11 residues. From germline, CDR1 is MNHNS and CDR2 SASEGT.

The table lists this clonotype with a few counts. CDR3: CASSLTGSWVYEQYF. CDR3 in DNA: TGCGCCAGCAGCCTAACAGGGTCGTGGGTCTACGAGCAGTACTTC. The chain employs TRBV5-1 and TRBJ2-7, with D possibly being TRBD1 (6 bases). The CDR3 consists of 15 residues. In germline, CDR1 is SGHRS, CDR2 YFSETQ. The ends were cut back, 4 bases at V and 3 bases at J, with 17 bases in the middle.

In its sample, this clonotype was seen once. One base away lies a much larger clone, so this may be a sequencing read error. The chain joins TRBV12-3 or TRBV12-4 to TRBJ1-2, with unresolved D. The CDR3 is 13 amino acids. CDR3 protein: CAGSFLGAYGYTF. The CDR3 DNA sequence: TGTGCCGGCAGTTTTTTAGGCGCCTATGGCTACACCTTC.

This chain joins TRBV7-9 and TRBJ2-7; 9 bases line up with TRBD1. Germline-derived CDR1 and CDR2 are SEHNR and FQNEAQ (reference sequence). This CDR3 spans 16 amino acids. J lost 5 bases, V lost 6 bases, and 14 bases had no gene match. CDR3 in DNA: TGTGCCAGCAGTTACTCTGTTGGGACAGGGAAACACGAGCAGTACTTC. This sequence encodes CASSYSVGTGKHEQYF.

The rearrangement joins TRBV10-3 to TRBJ2-5; 10 nucleotides agree with TRBD2. CDR1 and CDR2 from the germline V gene are ENHRY and SYGVKD. This CDR3 contains 16 residues. Losses at the gene ends were 10 bases for V and 6 bases for J; bases not matched to a gene: 17. CDR3 sequence reads: CATDSGGTGEEKTQYF. For the CDR3, the DNA is TGTGCCACCGATAGCGGGGGGACCGGAGAGGAAAAGACCCAGTACTTC.

CDR3 DNA: TGTGCCAGCCGAGGGACAGGGGACGGCTACACCTTC. Translation gives CASRGTGDGYTF. The chain is built from TRBV9 and TRBJ1-2; 10 bases map to TRBD1. Germline trimming cut 7 bases from V and 8 bases from J; bases unmatched to any gene: 5. The CDR3 has 12 residues. Per germline, CDR1 SGDLS and CDR2 YYNGEE.

At least ten counts were recorded for this clonotype. This chain uses TRBV10-3 with TRBJ1-1; D uncertain. The CDR3 runs to 13 residues. CDR1 is ENHRY and CDR2 is SYGVKD in the germline V gene. V lost 4 bases and J lost 2, with 8 bases in between. The CDR3 DNA sequence: TGTGCCATCAGTGTTCAACAAAACACTGAAGCTTTCTTT. Translating it yields CAISVQQNTEAFF.

The chain has TRBV4-1 and TRBJ2-3; D gene unclear. CDR1 MGHRA and CDR2 YSYEKL come from the germline V gene. The CDR3 length is 14 residues. Trimming took off 4 bases at V and 6 bases at J, with 14 bases between the two ends. CDR3 protein: CASSPAEVLDTQYF. The CDR3 nucleotides are TGCGCCAGCAGCCCTGCAGAGGTGTTGGATACGCAGTATTTT.